These T cell receptor beta chains were read from a single sample in a study of T cell responses to AZD1222 COVID-19 vaccine. Data came from immunoSEQ multiplex PCR; TCRdb stores just in-frame clones and leaves some out. The sample shows 150,000 to 200,000 clones, approximately 90% of them seen only once. The sample here was peripheral blood, taken on day 0 of AZD1222 vaccination. The receptors were gathered from an adult in good health. CDR3s leave out the opening cysteine and the closing phenylalanine or tryptophan.

j_call: TRBJ1-2
v_call: TRBV5-1
cdr3_aa: ASSLAGTGTGNYGYT

j_call: TRBJ1-2
v_call: TRBV18
cdr3_aa: ASSPGQGDGYT

j_call: TRBJ1-1
v_call: TRBV30
cdr3_aa: AWKRRDTLPEAF

j_call: TRBJ2-2
v_call: TRBV18
cdr3_aa: ASSRNQQGNTGELF

j_call: TRBJ2-2
v_call: TRBV5-1
cdr3_aa: ASSLGQTNTGELF

j_call: TRBJ2-7
v_call: TRBV5-6
cdr3_aa: ASSLVAGRFYEQY

j_call: TRBJ2-1
v_call: TRBV4-1
cdr3_aa: ASSHVIGITYNEQF

j_call: TRBJ2-2
v_call: TRBV21-1
cdr3_aa: ASSGQEWVSRELF

j_call: TRBJ2-7
v_call: TRBV5-4
cdr3_aa: ASKKPSGEQY

j_call: TRBJ2-2
v_call: TRBV6-2/TRBV6-3
cdr3_aa: ASSFNRESGELF

j_call: TRBJ2-7
v_call: TRBV24-1
cdr3_aa: ATSDSGQGIYEQY

j_call: TRBJ2-7
v_call: TRBV11-2
cdr3_aa: ASRDSYEQY

j_call: TRBJ1-5
v_call: TRBV28
cdr3_aa: ASSLRFGRGVGNQPQH

j_call: TRBJ1-3
v_call: TRBV10-2
cdr3_aa: ASEMQLGNTIY

j_call: TRBJ2-3
v_call: TRBV28
cdr3_aa: ASTGTDTQY

j_call: TRBJ1-4
v_call: TRBV28
cdr3_aa: ASSLKQGFEKLF